This TCR beta chain was profiled in a study of shared clonotypes between healthy human individuals. Using immunoSEQ multiplex PCR, the repertoire was profiled, and TCRdb retains in-frame clones only, with some absent. The sample consists of roughly 2.5 million clones, approximately 92% of them appearing once. Trimming removed 8 bases from V and 8 bases from J, with 9 bases in between. CDR1 and CDR2 from the germline V gene are ENHRY and SYGVKD. This CDR3 region has 11 residues. The source of this sequence is a man in his late teens or twenties in good health. The chain employs TRBV10-3 and TRBJ2-2, with D possibly matching TRBD2 (5 bases). Specimen: naive CD4+ T cells sorted from blood. Sample subset: CD45RA+ positively selected. The CDR3 nucleotides are TGTGCCATCGGGCGGGCTGGGGAGCTGTTTTTT. Encoded protein: CAIGRAGELFF.